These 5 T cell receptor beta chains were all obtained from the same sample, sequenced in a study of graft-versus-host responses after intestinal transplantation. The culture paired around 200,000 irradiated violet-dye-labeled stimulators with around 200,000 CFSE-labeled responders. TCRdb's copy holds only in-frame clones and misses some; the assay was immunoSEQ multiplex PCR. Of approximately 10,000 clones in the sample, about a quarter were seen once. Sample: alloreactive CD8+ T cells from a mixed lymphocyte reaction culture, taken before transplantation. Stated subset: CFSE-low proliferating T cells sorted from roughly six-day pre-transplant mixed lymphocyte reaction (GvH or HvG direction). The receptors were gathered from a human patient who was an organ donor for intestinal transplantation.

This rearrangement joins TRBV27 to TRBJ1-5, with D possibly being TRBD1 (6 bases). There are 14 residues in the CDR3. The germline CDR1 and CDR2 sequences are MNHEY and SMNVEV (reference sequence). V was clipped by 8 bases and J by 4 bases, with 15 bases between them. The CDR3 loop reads CASLTGGRNQPQHF. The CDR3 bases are TGTGCCAGCCTTACTGGGGGGCGGAATCAGCCCCAGCATTTT.

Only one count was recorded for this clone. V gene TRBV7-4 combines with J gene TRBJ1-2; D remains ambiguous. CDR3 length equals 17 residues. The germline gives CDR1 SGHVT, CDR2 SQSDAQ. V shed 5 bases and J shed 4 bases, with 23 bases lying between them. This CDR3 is CASSLHVPARKTYGYTF. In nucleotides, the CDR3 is TGTGCCAGCAGCCTTCACGTTCCAGCTCGAAAGACCTATGGCTACACCTTC. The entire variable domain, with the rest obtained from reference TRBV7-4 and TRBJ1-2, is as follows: GAGVSQSPRYKVAKRGRDVALRCDSISGHVTLYWYRQTLGQGSEVLTYSQSDAQRDKSGRPSGRFSAERPERSVSTLKIQRTEQGDSAVYLCASSLHVPARKTYGYTFGSGTRLTVV.

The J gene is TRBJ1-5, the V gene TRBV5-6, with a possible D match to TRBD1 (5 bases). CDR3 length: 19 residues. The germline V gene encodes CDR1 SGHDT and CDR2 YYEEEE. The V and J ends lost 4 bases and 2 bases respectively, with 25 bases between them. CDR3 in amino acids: CASSAIPGTPVIRNQPQHF. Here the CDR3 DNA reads TGTGCCAGCAGCGCTATCCCCGGGACCCCGGTAATACGCAATCAGCCCCAGCATTTT.

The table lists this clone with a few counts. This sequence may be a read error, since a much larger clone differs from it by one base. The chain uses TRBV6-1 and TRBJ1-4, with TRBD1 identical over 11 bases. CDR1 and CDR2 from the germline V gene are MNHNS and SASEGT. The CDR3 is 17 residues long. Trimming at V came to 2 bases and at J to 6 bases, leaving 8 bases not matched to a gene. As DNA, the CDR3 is TGTGCCAGCAGTGAACGGGACAGGGGGTCGTTCTATGAAAAACTGTTTTTT. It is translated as CASSERDRGSFYEKLFF.

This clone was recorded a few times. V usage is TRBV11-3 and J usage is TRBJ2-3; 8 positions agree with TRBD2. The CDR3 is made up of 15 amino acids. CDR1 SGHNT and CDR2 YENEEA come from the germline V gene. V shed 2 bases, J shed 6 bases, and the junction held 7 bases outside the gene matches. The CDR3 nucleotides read TGTGCCAGCAGCTTACTTAGCGGGGCGGGGGATACGCAGTATTTT. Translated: CASSLLSGAGDTQYF.